This TCR beta chain was identified in a study of human T cells and chemical hapten exposure. Study overall: Upper inner arm skin measuring around 2 cm by around 2 cm received 2% DPC for sensitization. Whole-study findings and limits: There was no change with DPC sensitization in TCRs above 1 in 1000 frequency.

Time point described: patch test 3, about 24 weeks after DPC sensitization. Treatment noted: therapeutic diphenylcyclopropenone sensitization with weekly scalp DPC. Prior to each patch test being applied, blood was drawn. Total RNA was isolated from whole blood that had not been fractionated. TCRdb re-called the RACE reads with MiXCR, one entry per CDR3 protein. The sample holds approximately 80,000 distinct CDR3 sequences, roughly 10% seen once. The ends lost 5 bases at V and 5 bases at J; junction bases unmatched: 8. This CDR3 region has 16 residues. The germline gives CDR1 LNHDA, CDR2 SQIVND (reference sequence). This clonotype was seen more than once but under ten times. As yet, its antigen is unknown.

The sequencing used whole blood, collected in connection with sensitization to the hapten diphenylcyclopropenone (DPC). The receptor's source is a woman aged 45 to 65 with alopecia areata. Some clones in this sample may be carry-over from other donors' samples. The rearrangement joins TRBV19 to TRBJ2-5; TRBD2 aligns across 13 bases. As DNA, the CDR3 is TGTGCCAGTAGTCCCCGACTAGCGGGAGGCTCTGAGACCCAGTACTTC. Residues: CASSPRLAGGSETQYF. The whole variable domain, filled in from reference TRBV19 and TRBJ2-5, reads DGGITQSPKYLFRKEGQNVTLSCEQNLNHDAMYWYRQDPGQGLRLIYYSQIVNDFQKGDIAEGYSVSREKKESFPLTVTSAQKNPTAFYLCASSPRLAGGSETQYFGPGTRLLVL.